Given below is one T cell receptor (beta chain) in context. Its antigen is currently unknown. 13 Jbeta primers and 60 Vbeta primers were used for the PCR. This table comes from immunoSEQ multiplex PCR, and its TCRdb copy is limited to in-frame clones, with some not included. The data show approximately 100,000 clones, 70% to 80% seen once. This entry is derived from a study of cytomegalovirus exposure and HLA in healthy donors. Study findings and constraints: A link between a missense DCLRE1C variant and TCR beta V- and J-gene trimming emerged from a later analysis.

The CDR3 sequence is 17 residues long. Germline assignment: CDR1 SGHKS and CDR2 YYEKEE (reference sequence). J gave up 1 base and V 0 bases, and 8 bases lay outside the gene matches. The sequenced sample consisted of PBMCs. This sequence joins TRBV5-5 and TRBJ1-1, with 8 bases identical to TRBD1. The source is a man in his sixties in good health and CMV-seropositive. The chain's CDR3 is CASSLGSVGTGNTEAFF. The CDR3 DNA is TGTGCCAGCAGCTTGGGATCGGTCGGGACAGGGAACACTGAAGCTTTCTTT.